A single sample gave rise to the 28 T cell receptor beta chains below, sequenced in a study of blood T cell repertoires in COVID-19. TCRdb's copy holds only in-frame clones and misses some; the assay was immunoSEQ multiplex PCR. The table has some 48,000 clones, about 79% seen once. The sequenced material came from peripheral blood. Receptor source: a human donor in a cohort sampled during active COVID-19.

This clone was counted between two and nine times. The gene calls are TRBV5-5 and TRBJ1-6; weak D call: TRBD1 (6 bases). The V end was cut by 4 bases, the J end by 7 bases, with 18 bases between. This CDR3 region has 16 residues. The germline V gene has CDR1 SGHKS and CDR2 YYEKEE (reference sequence). The CDR3 DNA reads as TGTGCCAGCAGCACACCGGACAGAGGAATAAATTCACCCCTCCACTTT. Its translation: CASSTPDRGINSPLHF.

The chain joins TRBV4-1 to TRBJ1-5, with 7 bases fitting TRBD1. In germline, CDR1 is MGHRA, CDR2 YSYEKL. CDR3 length: 16 residues. The J segment lost 1 base and the V segment lost 0 bases, leaving 3 bases of the junction unmatched. The CDR3 here is CASSQDDRESNQPQHF. CDR3 in DNA: TGCGCCAGCAGCCAAGATGACAGGGAGAGCAATCAGCCCCAGCATTTT.

J is TRBJ2-7 and V is TRBV7-2; D is unclear. The V end lost 5 bases, the J end lost 2 bases, and 4 bases lay between the germline ends. Looked up from germline, CDR1 is SGHTA and CDR2 is FQGNSA. There are 11 residues in the CDR3. The CDR3 is CASSPAYEQYF. The CDR3 DNA sequence: TGTGCCAGCAGCCCAGCCTACGAGCAGTACTTC.

The rearrangement uses TRBV30 and TRBJ2-7; tentative D call: TRBD2 (6 bases). The ends were cut back, 5 bases at V and 2 bases at J, with 10 bases in the middle. CDR1 is GTSNPN and CDR2 is SVGIG in the germline V gene (reference sequence). The CDR3 is 12 residues long. The DNA of the CDR3 is TGTGCCTGGTCAGGCGGGGCCTACGAGCAGTACTTC. Translated, it gives CAWSGGAYEQYF.

This chain connects TRBV27 to TRBJ1-5; D remains ambiguous. V lost 3 bases to trimming and J lost 3 bases, with 6 bases between them. CDR1 is MNHEY and CDR2 is SMNVEV in the germline V gene (reference sequence). The CDR3 is made up of 13 amino acids. The CDR3 spells CASSLSPNQPQHF. Written as DNA, the CDR3 is TGTGCCAGCAGTTTGAGTCCCAATCAGCCCCAGCATTTT.

The chain combines TRBV18 with TRBJ1-2; tentative D call: TRBD1 (6 bases). Germline CDR1 KGHSH, CDR2 LQKENI. Between the trimmed V and J ends, which lost 2 bases and 6 bases, there was a span of 10 bases. CDR3 length equals 13 residues. CDR3 in DNA: TGTGCCAGCTCACCAGCGAGGACAGATGGCTACACCTTC. Its protein is CASSPARTDGYTF. Full variable domain (rest looked up from reference TRBV18 and TRBJ1-2): NAGVMQNPRHLVRRRGQEARLRCSPMKGHSHVYWYRQLPEEGLKFMVYLQKENIIDESGMPKERFSAEFPKEGPSILRIQQVVRGDSAAYFCASSPARTDGYTFGSGTRLTVV.

The J gene is TRBJ1-1, the V gene TRBV5-1, with D possibly TRBD1 on 5 matching bases. CDR3 length: 14 amino acids. Trimming removed 0 bases at V and 3 bases at J, with 9 bases between. Germline V gene lookup returns CDR1 SGHRS and CDR2 YFSETQ. For the CDR3, the DNA is TGCGCCAGCAGCTTGGAGGGGCGCGACACTGAAGCTTTCTTT. As protein: CASSLEGRDTEAFF.

The J gene is TRBJ2-1, the V gene TRBV4-1, with D maybe TRBD2 (6 bases). CDR3 size: 13 residues. The germline V and J ends were trimmed by 0 bases and 9 bases, with 9 bases remaining between them. CDR1 and CDR2 (germline): MGHRA, YSYEKL. The CDR3: CASSQDDGGEQFF. CDR3 DNA sequence: TGCGCCAGCAGCCAAGATGACGGGGGTGAGCAGTTCTTC.

This clone was detected only once. The CDR3 reads CSASGDRGTEAFF. CDR3 DNA sequence: TGCAGTGCTAGTGGAGACAGGGGAACTGAAGCTTTCTTT. The V gene is TRBV20-1, the J gene TRBJ1-1; 8 positions match TRBD1. The germline V gene has CDR1 DFQATT and CDR2 SNEGSKA (reference sequence). This CDR3 is built from 13 residues. V shed 3 bases, J shed 5 bases, and the junction held 5 bases outside the gene matches.

The rearrangement links TRBV11-2 to TRBJ2-5; 8 bases are shared with TRBD2. CDR3 length: 14 amino acids. The ends lost 1 base at V and 4 bases at J; junction bases unmatched: 2. From germline, CDR1 is SGHAT and CDR2 FQNNGV. CDR3 protein: CASSLGLAPETQYF. The CDR3 nucleotides are TGTGCCAGCAGCTTAGGACTAGCGCCAGAGACCCAGTACTTC.

The rearrangement uses TRBV3-1 (or the pseudogene TRBV3-2) and TRBJ2-7, with 7 bases matching TRBD2. The ends lost 10 bases at V and 5 bases at J; junction bases unmatched: 11. The CDR3 runs 13 residues. Germline CDR1 LGHDT, CDR2 YNNKEL (reference sequence). The CDR3 DNA reads TGTGCCACCGCGCGCGGGAGTATCAACGAGCAGTACTTC. It translates to CATARGSINEQYF.

V is TRBV7-6 and J is TRBJ2-1; 7 nucleotides align to TRBD1. The CDR3 covers 17 residues. V lost 3 bases, J lost 1 base, and 9 bases stayed unmatched. Germline V gene sequence: CDR1 SGHVS, CDR2 FNYEAQ. The CDR3 DNA reads as TGTGCCAGCAGCTTGGTGGCTGCCAGGGGGTCCTACAATGAGCAGTTCTTC. Translation: CASSLVAARGSYNEQFF.

The chain carries TRBV5-1 and TRBJ1-2; tentatively, D is TRBD1 (5 bases). Trimming left V 0 bases short and J 10 bases short, with 16 bases between. In germline, CDR1 is SGHRS, CDR2 YFSETQ. The CDR3 has 14 residues. CDR3 sequence (DNA): TGCGCCAGCAGCTTGGAGACAGCTATGGTTGACTACACCTTC. This gives the protein CASSLETAMVDYTF.

The chain joins TRBV7-9 to TRBJ2-1; 11 bases agree with TRBD2. The CDR3 contains 16 residues. The germline V gene has CDR1 SEHNR and CDR2 FQNEAQ (reference sequence). V shed 3 bases and J 6 bases; nucleotides not matched to a gene: 7. Here the CDR3 DNA reads TGTGCCAGCAGCTTTCTGGGCGGGACTAGCGGCAATGAGCAGTTCTTC. It is translated as CASSFLGGTSGNEQFF. Complete variable domain (other parts from reference TRBV7-9 and TRBJ2-1): DTGVSQNPRHKITKRGQNVTFRCDPISEHNRLYWYRQTLGQGPEFLTYFQNEAQLEKSRLLSDRFSAERPKGSFSTLEIQRTEQGDSAMYLCASSFLGGTSGNEQFFGPGTRLTVL.

The J gene is TRBJ1-2, the V gene TRBV28, with D perhaps TRBD1 (6 bases). V was pared by 2 bases and J by 3 bases, with 10 bases between. CDR1 is MDHEN, CDR2 SYDVKM, per germline. The CDR3 is 14 amino acids. The CDR3 reads CASSLQGTYYGYTF. The CDR3 bases are TGTGCCAGCAGTTTACAGGGGACCTACTATGGCTACACCTTC.

The V and J genes are TRBV4-2 and TRBJ2-5; possible D gene TRBD2, 6 bases. With 1 base removed from V and 5 bases from J, the gap between germline ends came to 17 bases. CDR1 is LGHNA, CDR2 YNFKEQ, per germline. The CDR3 length is 16 residues. This CDR3 reads CASSQAAEGRGETQYF. In DNA form, the CDR3 reads TGTGCCAGCAGCCAAGCGGCGGAGGGCCGGGGCGAGACCCAGTACTTC.

This clone came up a few times. The chain has TRBV4-3 and TRBJ2-7; a weak D match, TRBD2 (5 bases). Deletions cut 0 bases from V and 7 bases from J, with 13 bases between. Germline-derived CDR1 and CDR2 are LGHNA and YSLEER. The CDR3 consists of 14 residues. The CDR3 coding sequence is TGCGCCAGCAGCCAAGAATCGGCTAGCAGGGAGCAGTACTTC. Protein product: CASSQESASREQYF.

V is TRBV24-1 and J is TRBJ2-2; tentatively, D is TRBD1 (6 bases). The ends were cut back, 3 bases at V and 9 bases at J, with 19 bases in the middle. Germline loops: CDR1 KGHDR, CDR2 SFDVKD. This CDR3 has 16 residues. The CDR3 nucleotides read TGTGCCACCAGTGATCCGGCCTTGGGACAATTCAGGGAGCTGTTTTTT. This translates into CATSDPALGQFRELFF.

V usage is TRBV19 and J usage is TRBJ2-7; the match to TRBD1 covers 7 bases. The CDR3 has 14 residues. The germline gives CDR1 LNHDA, CDR2 SQIVND (reference sequence). J was trimmed by 0 bases and V by 5 bases; bases with no gene match: 4. The CDR3 protein is CASSFGTVSYEQYF. The CDR3 DNA follows: TGTGCCAGTAGTTTTGGGACAGTCTCCTACGAGCAGTACTTC.

V and J are TRBV15 and TRBJ2-7; D not certain. V gave up 5 bases and J gave up 1 base, with 9 bases separating them. Germline loops: CDR1 LNHNV, CDR2 YYDKDF (reference sequence). The CDR3 length is 13 residues. CDR3 loop: CATSLRRSYEQYF. The CDR3 nucleotides read TGTGCCACCAGCCTAAGGCGGTCCTACGAGCAGTACTTC. The full variable domain, with the rest looked up from reference TRBV15 and TRBJ2-7, is DAMVIQNPRYQVTQFGKPVTLSCSQTLNHNVMYWYQQKSSQAPKLLFHYYDKDFNNEADTPDNFQSRRPNTSFCFLDIRSPGLGDTAMYLCATSLRRSYEQYFGPGTRLTVT.

V gene TRBV29-1 combines with J gene TRBJ2-7; possibly TRBD1 for D (6 bases). Germline V gene sequence: CDR1 SQVTM, CDR2 ANQGSEA. The CDR3 length is 12 residues. V lost 2 bases, J lost 8 bases, and 13 bases lay in between. The CDR3 region is CSVEWQGGQQYF. The CDR3 DNA follows: TGCAGCGTTGAATGGCAAGGGGGACAGCAGTACTTC.

The V call is TRBV10-3, the J call TRBJ2-7; D not resolved. The CDR3 spans 14 residues. Germline lookup yields CDR1 ENHRY and CDR2 SYGVKD. Trimming stripped 0 bases from V and 4 bases from J, with 10 bases between. CDR3 in DNA: TGTGCCATCAGTGAGTCGACCAGGAAATACGAGCAGTACTTC. Protein sequence: CAISESTRKYEQYF.

The chain joins TRBV11-1 to TRBJ1-1, with D possibly being TRBD1 (5 bases). Trimming stripped 5 bases from V and 4 bases from J, with 11 bases between. Per the germline V gene, CDR1 is SGHAT and CDR2 is FQDESV (reference sequence). This CDR3 contains 13 residues. CDR3 region: CASSRSGPTEAFF. CDR3 DNA: TGTGCCAGCAGCAGATCAGGGCCCACTGAAGCTTTCTTT.

This chain connects TRBV5-8 to TRBJ1-5; 8 nucleotides line up with TRBD1. V lost 3 bases and J lost 10; bases outside the gene matches: 6. This CDR3 is built from 13 residues. CDR1 SGHTS and CDR2 YDEGEE come from the germline V gene. This CDR3 is CASSWDRNHPQHF. The CDR3 nucleotides read TGTGCCAGCAGCTGGGACAGGAACCACCCCCAGCATTTT. Combining the CDR3 with reference TRBV5-8 and TRBJ1-5 gives the whole variable domain EAGVTQSPTHLIKTRGQQATLRCSPISGHTSVYWYQQALGLGLQFLLWYDEGEERNRGNFPPRFSGRQFPNYSSELNVNALELEDSALYLCASSWDRNHPQHFGDGTRLSIL.

This chain links TRBV20-1 with TRBJ2-2; 9 bases agree with TRBD2. V shed 3 bases and J 3 bases; nucleotides not matched to a gene: 8. CDR1 DFQATT and CDR2 SNEGSKA come from the germline V gene (reference sequence). The length of the CDR3 is 16 residues. The CDR3 is CSASRAAGGHTGELFF. CDR3 coding DNA: TGCAGTGCTAGTAGGGCTGCGGGAGGGCACACCGGGGAGCTGTTTTTT.

The V call is TRBV18, the J call TRBJ1-5; TRBD1 might be the D (6 bases). CDR3 length equals 13 residues. CDR1 is KGHSH and CDR2 is LQKENI in the germline V gene. V lost 9 bases to trimming and J lost 0 bases, with 9 bases between them. For the CDR3, the DNA is TGTGCCAGTTCGGACAGTAGCAATCAGCCCCAGCATTTT. Its protein is CASSDSSNQPQHF.

V is TRBV5-1 and J is TRBJ1-2; D ambiguous. Trimming cost V 0 bases and J 5 bases, with 11 bases left between them. CDR1 is SGHRS and CDR2 is YFSETQ in the germline V gene. The CDR3 contains 14 residues. The DNA for the CDR3 is TGCGCCAGCAGCTTGGGGGTCCTCGGGTATGGCTACACCTTC. Amino acid sequence: CASSLGVLGYGYTF.

The V call is TRBV30, the J call TRBJ1-5; TRBD1 aligns across 7 bases. Germline CDR1 reads GTSNPN; CDR2 reads SVGIG (reference sequence). The CDR3 totals 14 residues. Unmatched junction bases numbered 4, after V lost 5 bases and J lost 0 bases. CDR3 sequence (DNA): TGTGCCTGGGCCACAGGGGATAGCAATCAGCCCCAGCATTTT. It yields the protein CAWATGDSNQPQHF. The full variable domain, with the rest looked up from reference TRBV30 and TRBJ1-5, is SQTIHQWPATLVQPVGSPLSLECTVEGTSNPNLYWYRQAAGRGLQLLFYSVGIGQISSEVPQNLSASRPQDRQFILSSKKLLLSDSGFYLCAWATGDSNQPQHFGDGTRLSIL.